The next 26 T cell receptor beta chains were all read from a single sample in a study of cytotoxic CD8 clonotypes in ibrutinib-treated CLL. Clones were sequenced by immunoSEQ multiplex PCR, and TCRdb holds only the in-frame ones, with some missing. There are approximately 190,000 clones in the sample; more than 70% occur only once, and roughly 10% lies in the top ten. Source: PBMCs, taken after 12 months of ibrutinib treatment. The receptors come from a human donor with chronic lymphocytic leukemia.

This clone showed up many times. The chain employs TRBV2 and TRBJ1-2; the match to TRBD1 covers 11 bases. This CDR3 is 14 amino acids long. Losses at the gene ends were 6 bases for V and 12 bases for J; bases not matched to a gene: 12. CDR1 is SNHLY, CDR2 FYNNEI, per germline. The CDR3, as DNA: TGTGCCAGCAGACGGACAGGGGGCGGCTATCGCGACACCTTC. Its translation: CASRRTGGGYRDTF.

This clone has a handful of counts. The CDR3, as DNA: TGTGCCAGCAAGTCCTGGGACAGGGGTAGCTACACCTTC. Translation gives CASKSWDRGSYTF. The gene calls are TRBV25-1 and TRBJ1-2; 10 positions agree with TRBD1. CDR3 size: 13 residues. In germline, CDR1 is MGHDK, CDR2 SYGVNS. J gave up 9 bases and V 7 bases, and 8 bases lay outside the gene matches.

The chain uses TRBV9 and TRBJ1-1; D ambiguous. V was cut by 0 bases and J by 0 bases, with 9 bases left in between. Germline assignment: CDR1 SGDLS and CDR2 YYNGEE. The CDR3 totals 15 residues. CDR3 loop: CASSVAGSLNTEAFF. DNA of the CDR3: TGTGCCAGCAGCGTAGCTGGGAGCTTGAACACTGAAGCTTTCTTT.

V is TRBV11-3 and J is TRBJ2-1; tentative D call: TRBD2 (5 bases). Trimming stripped 5 bases from V and 8 bases from J, with 16 bases between. The CDR3 covers 14 residues. Germline CDR1 and CDR2: SGHNT and YENEEA. CDR3 DNA: TGTGCCAGCAGCCCCCGATCGGGGATTGATGAGCAGTTCTTC. Amino acids: CASSPRSGIDEQFF.

This clone was seen at least ten times. The chain joins TRBV28 to TRBJ2-4; a possible D gene is TRBD1 (6 bases). V was shortened by 6 bases and J by 0 bases, with 18 bases between the two germline ends. Germline V gene sequence: CDR1 MDHEN, CDR2 SYDVKM. The CDR3 sequence is 17 residues long. The CDR3 is CASSSWGQGLAKNIQYF. The CDR3 coding sequence is TGTGCCAGCAGCTCGTGGGGACAAGGGCTAGCCAAAAACATTCAGTACTTC.

Relative to its sample, this clone is medium-sized (0.01 to 0.1%). The same CDR3 is also encoded by other DNA sequences in this sample. J is TRBJ1-5 and V is TRBV25-1; D is ambiguous. Trimming shortened V by 9 bases and J by 2 bases, and 11 bases separated the two germline ends. The CDR3 length is 13 residues. Germline assignment: CDR1 MGHDK and CDR2 SYGVNS. The CDR3: CASSDGRNQPQHF. The DNA of the CDR3 is TGTGCCAGTTCGGACGGACGCAATCAGCCCCAGCATTTT.

This chain uses TRBV6-5 with TRBJ2-7; D not certain. Germline lookup yields CDR1 MNHEY and CDR2 SVGAGI. This CDR3 spans 15 amino acids. Trimming took 5 bases from V and 4 from J, leaving 18 bases between them. The CDR3 here is CASSPPGSKTYEQYF. As DNA, the CDR3 is TGTGCCAGCAGTCCCCCTGGGTCCAAAACTTACGAGCAGTACTTC.

The chain uses TRBV29-1 and TRBJ2-7; TRBD2 might be the D (5 bases). The CDR3 length is 13 residues. Between the trimmed V and J ends, which lost 5 bases and 3 bases, there was a span of 14 bases. CDR1 SQVTM and CDR2 ANQGSEA come from the germline V gene. The CDR3 reads CSVSGISVYEQYF. The CDR3 DNA reads as TGCAGCGTTTCCGGGATATCCGTCTACGAGCAGTACTTC.

This chain uses TRBV19 with TRBJ2-1; D is possibly TRBD2 (5 bases). The CDR3 has 14 residues. The germline V gene encodes CDR1 LNHDA and CDR2 SQIVND (reference sequence). The V gene lost 5 bases and the J gene lost 8 bases, with 16 bases spanning the gap. This CDR3 reads CASSPRRLSHEQFF. CDR3 DNA: TGTGCCAGTAGTCCCCGGAGGCTATCTCATGAGCAGTTCTTC.

The chain couples TRBV5-6 to TRBJ2-1; D might be TRBD1 (6 bases). Germline CDR1 and CDR2: SGHDT and YYEEEE. V lost 0 bases, J lost 1 base, and 17 bases lay in between. The CDR3 extends over 18 amino acids. Written as DNA, the CDR3 is TGTGCCAGCAGCTTGGTAAGCCTAGGGGGTGCATCCTACAATGAGCAGTTCTTC. It is translated as CASSLVSLGGASYNEQFF.

This chain joins TRBV4-2 and TRBJ2-1; the match to TRBD2 covers 7 bases. The CDR3 runs to 13 residues. Trimming cost V 3 bases and J 7 bases; bases outside gene matches: 3. Per germline, CDR1 LGHNA and CDR2 YNFKEQ. DNA for the CDR3: TGTGCCAGCAGCCACACCGGGGGGAATGAGCAGTTCTTC. It is translated as CASSHTGGNEQFF.

The J gene is TRBJ1-1, the V gene TRBV28; 10 positions match TRBD1. Germline loops: CDR1 MDHEN, CDR2 SYDVKM. The CDR3 has 16 residues. Losses at the gene ends were 1 base for V and 3 bases for J; bases not matched to a gene: 5. This chain's CDR3 is CASSLFGTGVDTEAFF. Here the CDR3 DNA reads TGTGCCAGCAGTTTATTCGGGACAGGGGTGGACACTGAAGCTTTCTTT.

The V call is TRBV7-8, the J call TRBJ1-3; D call uncertain. Germline CDR1 is SGHVS and CDR2 is FQNEAQ. This CDR3 comprises 13 residues. V lost 1 base and J 4 bases, leaving 5 bases between the germline ends. CDR3 in amino acids: CASSLDSGNTIYF. Written as DNA, the CDR3 is TGTGCCAGCAGCTTAGACAGCGGAAACACCATATATTTT.

The chain recombines TRBV4-1 with TRBJ2-7, with 11 bases identical to TRBD2. The germline V gene encodes CDR1 MGHRA and CDR2 YSYEKL. The CDR3 is made up of 16 amino acids. J gave up 3 bases and V 0 bases, and 4 bases lay outside the gene matches. The CDR3 DNA is TGCGCCAGCAGCCAAGAAGGGACTAGCGGCTACTACGAGCAGTACTTC. Protein sequence: CASSQEGTSGYYEQYF.

The rearrangement joins TRBV9 to TRBJ2-3; TRBD2 aligns across 10 bases. With 1 base clipped from V and 1 base from J, the junction kept 3 bases outside the gene matches. CDR1 is SGDLS and CDR2 is YYNGEE in the germline V gene. The CDR3 length is 16 residues. CDR3 sequence (DNA): TGTGCCAGCAGCGTATCCACTAGCGGGGGCACAGATACGCAGTATTTT. Its protein is CASSVSTSGGTDTQYF.

The chain carries TRBV7-9 and TRBJ1-1; D is unresolved. This CDR3 region has 15 residues. Germline CDR1 reads SEHNR; CDR2 reads FQNEAQ (reference sequence). V gave up 3 bases and J gave up 0 bases, with 11 bases separating them. The CDR3 DNA sequence: TGTGCCAGCAGCTTGGGTCACTTCATGAACACTGAAGCTTTCTTT. Protein sequence: CASSLGHFMNTEAFF.

The chain has TRBV25-1 and TRBJ2-7; 8 bases line up with TRBD1. There are 15 residues in the CDR3. Germline trimming cut 2 bases from V and 7 bases from J; bases unmatched to any gene: 10. Germline values: CDR1 MGHDK, CDR2 SYGVNS. The CDR3 DNA sequence: TGTGCCAGCAGTGAAACTCGGAGGACAGGGCGGGAGCAGTACTTC. Its translation: CASSETRRTGREQYF.

This chain uses TRBV7-9 with TRBJ1-1, with D perhaps matching TRBD1 (6 bases). Trimming pared 7 bases from V and 5 bases from J, leaving 14 bases between. Germline lookup yields CDR1 SEHNR and CDR2 FQNEAQ (reference sequence). This CDR3 is built from 13 residues. The DNA of the CDR3 is TGTGCCAGCAAGGTTGGGGGCGCGACTGAAGCTTTCTTT. This encodes CASKVGGATEAFF.

A remark on this clone: This CDR3 is also generated by other DNA sequences in the sample. The J gene is TRBJ2-3, the V gene TRBV5-1; D is undetermined. The V end lost 2 bases, the J end lost 0 bases, and 4 bases lay between the germline ends. The germline CDR1 and CDR2 sequences are SGHRS and YFSETQ. The CDR3 runs to 13 residues. CDR3 loop: CASSFASTDTQYF. The CDR3 coding sequence is TGCGCCAGCAGCTTCGCGAGCACAGATACGCAGTATTTT. Drawing the rest from reference TRBV5-1 and TRBJ2-3, the complete variable domain is KAGVTQTPRYLIKTRGQQVTLSCSPISGHRSVSWYQQTPGQGLQFLFEYFSETQRNKGNFPGRFSGRQFSNSRSEMNVSTLELGDSALYLCASSFASTDTQYFGPGTRLTVL.

V and J are TRBV28 and TRBJ1-2, with D unresolved. The CDR3 has 16 amino acids. The germline V gene encodes CDR1 MDHEN and CDR2 SYDVKM. V lost 5 bases and J 5 bases, leaving 21 bases between the germline ends. The CDR3 sequence: CASSLIPGGQVYGYTF. The CDR3 nucleotides read TGTGCCAGCAGTCTAATCCCCGGAGGTCAAGTGTATGGCTACACCTTC.

The rearrangement uses TRBV5-4 and TRBJ2-1, with unresolved D. Germline loops: CDR1 SGHNT, CDR2 YYREEE (reference sequence). Trimming pared 0 bases from V and 1 base from J, leaving 8 bases between. This CDR3 contains 15 residues. CDR3 loop: CASSLGQLSYNEQFF. CDR3 nucleotide sequence: TGTGCCAGCAGCTTGGGGCAATTATCCTACAATGAGCAGTTCTTC.

V is TRBV28 and J is TRBJ2-7; the match to TRBD1 covers 11 bases. Germline assignment: CDR1 MDHEN and CDR2 SYDVKM. The CDR3 loop spans 16 amino acids. The V gene end was trimmed by 8 bases and the J gene end by 6 bases; junction bases not matched to a gene: 15. Written as DNA, the CDR3 is TGTGCCAGCGTCAGGGCGGACAGGGGGCTAAGGGGCGAGCAGTACTTC. Its translation: CASVRADRGLRGEQYF.

The rearrangement links TRBV5-1 to TRBJ1-1; 7 positions agree with TRBD1. The CDR3 has 15 residues. Unmatched junction bases numbered 5, after V lost 2 bases and J lost 1 base. From germline, CDR1 is SGHRS and CDR2 YFSETQ. The CDR3 DNA follows: TGCGCCAGCAGCTTACAGGGGTCGGGGAACACTGAAGCTTTCTTT. Translation gives CASSLQGSGNTEAFF.

The chain has TRBV6-1 and TRBJ1-1; D possibly corresponds to TRBD1 (5 bases). CDR3 length: 14 residues. Germline loops: CDR1 MNHNS, CDR2 SASEGT. V shed 5 bases and J shed 1 base, with 11 bases lying between them. The CDR3 DNA reads TGTGCCAGCAGTTCTTGGCAGGGGAACACTGAAGCTTTCTTT. Its translation: CASSSWQGNTEAFF.

CDR3 sequence reads: CASRSPRAGNTGELFF. For the CDR3, the DNA is TGTGCAAGTCGCTCCCCCCGGGCGGGTAACACCGGGGAGCTGTTTTTT. The genes are TRBV12-2 and TRBJ2-2; the DNA was not used to check the table's D call, TRBD2. TRBV12-2 is tagged as a pseudogene. This CDR3 has 16 amino acids.

The chain carries TRBV5-4 and TRBJ1-2; D is uncertain. Germline CDR1 reads SGHNT; CDR2 reads YYREEE (reference sequence). The V end was cut by 1 base, the J end by 6 bases, with 13 bases between. CDR3 size: 14 residues. This CDR3 is CASSLLGRADGYTF. In nucleotides, the CDR3 is TGTGCCAGCAGCTTGCTGGGAAGGGCAGATGGCTACACCTTC.